This T cell receptor beta chain is drawn from a study of regulatory T cells in long-lasting Graves disease. As for time point: newly diagnosed GD, antithyroid drugs for less than 3 months. After RNA was extracted from PBMCs, the TCR library was made from it. Germline V gene lookup returns CDR1 MDHEN and CDR2 SYDVKM. The CDR3 is 14 residues long. As to this clonotype: A read error likely explains this, since a far larger clone differs by one base.

Investigators prepared the TCR beta libraries by applying iRepertoire HTBI primers and Arm-PCR of CDR3 regions. One entry per CDR3 protein results from TCRdb running MiXCR on the multiplex PCR reads. This table holds approximately 490,000 distinct CDR3 sequences, about 17% found once. In addition, the sample was reused for a study of T cells in Graves' hyperthyroidism and ophthalmopathy.

J is TRBJ2-4 and V is TRBV28, with 10 bases lining up with TRBD2. This specimen consisted of peripheral blood mononuclear cells (PBMCs), obtained at new diagnosis, from a patient treated with antithyroid drugs. The clonotype comes from a man aged 40-49 years with Graves disease. Here the CDR3 reads CASSSASGSTGQSF. The CDR3 DNA reads TGTGCCAGCAGTTCCGCTAGCGGGAGTACAGGGCAGTCCTTC.